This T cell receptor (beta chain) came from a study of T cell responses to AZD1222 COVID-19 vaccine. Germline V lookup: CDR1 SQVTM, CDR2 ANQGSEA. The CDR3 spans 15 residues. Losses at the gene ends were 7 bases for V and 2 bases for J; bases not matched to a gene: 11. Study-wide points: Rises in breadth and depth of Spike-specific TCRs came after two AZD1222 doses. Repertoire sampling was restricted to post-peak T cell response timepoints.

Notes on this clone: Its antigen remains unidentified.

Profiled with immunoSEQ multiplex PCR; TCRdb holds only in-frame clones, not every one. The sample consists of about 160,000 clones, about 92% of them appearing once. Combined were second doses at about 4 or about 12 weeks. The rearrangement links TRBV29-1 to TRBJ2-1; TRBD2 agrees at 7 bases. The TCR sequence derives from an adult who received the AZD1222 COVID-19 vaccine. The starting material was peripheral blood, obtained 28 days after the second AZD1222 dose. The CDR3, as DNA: TGCAGCGCCCGCCGGGTTAGCGGGCCCTACAATGAGCAGTTCTTC. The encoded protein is CSARRVSGPYNEQFF.